Sequencing of this T cell receptor (beta chain) was carried out in a study of beta chain features in type 1 diabetes. Study results and caveats: HLA influence on TCRB rearrangement stayed unresolved here. Healthy donors had naive, central memory and Treg TCRB repertoires that appeared less similar than those seen among patients.

Looked up from germline, CDR1 is MDHEN and CDR2 is SYDVKM. Trimming cost V 2 bases and J 12 bases, with 10 bases left between them. CDR3 length: 11 amino acids. This clone was found a few times. Its cognate antigen is unknown. Isolated RNA was reverse transcribed in full, so expressed TCRB transcripts were sequenced. TCRdb's copy holds only in-frame clones and misses some; the assay was immunoSEQ multiplex PCR. The sample carries about 360,000 clones, around 12% recorded once. The receptor comes from a man between 18 and 29 years old in good health. The chain recombines TRBV28 with TRBJ1-1, with unresolved D. Sequenced material: naive CD4+ T cells from blood. The CDR3 spells CASSLRFGTFF. Written as DNA, the CDR3 is TGTGCCAGCAGTTTAAGATTCGGGACTTTCTTT.